This T cell receptor beta chain is from a study of T cells expressing NK-cell markers. Study-wide background: Underlying the TCR beta repertoires were sorted CD3+CD56+NKG2C+, CD3+CD56+NKG2C- and CD3+CD56-NKG2C+ T cells.

The CDR3 is made up of 14 amino acids. Germline CDR1 is SGHRS and CDR2 is YFSETQ. Broader study findings: A range of 1.0-7.0% of CD8+ T cells consisted of dominant NKG2C+ clonotypes in 5 or 6 donors. Researchers report these clonotypes also headed the CD3+CD56-NKG2C+ fraction in several donors.

After re-calling the 5' RACE reads, TCRdb lists one entry per CDR3 protein, DNA absent. This listing includes 450,000 to 600,000 distinct CDR3 sequences. Comment on this clonotype: Its target is unknown.

This clonotype was sampled from a young man in good health. The genes are TRBV5-1 and TRBJ2-5; TCRdb proposes TRBD2, but this gene call is untestable without DNA. The specimen sequenced was blood T cells: a sorted CD56 or NKG2C T cell subset, CD4+ or CD8+ T cells, or bulk PBMC T cells (not recorded which). The CDR3 sequence is CASSYRDYKETQYF.